Below are 11 T cell receptor beta chains sequenced from a single sample in a study of cytomegalovirus exposure and HLA in healthy donors. The PCR made use of 60 Vbeta and 13 Jbeta primers. Sequenced by immunoSEQ multiplex PCR; TCRdb stores in-frame clones only, minus some. The data contain over 110,000 clones, around 73% of them singletons. Sequenced: PBMCs. These TCRs come from a woman in her thirties or forties in good health and CMV-seronegative.

The chain is built from TRBV5-1 and TRBJ1-1, with D perhaps matching TRBD1 (6 bases). V was trimmed by 1 base and J by 0 bases, leaving 13 bases between them. The CDR3 extends over 16 amino acids. CDR1 is SGHRS, CDR2 YFSETQ, per germline. The CDR3 loop is CASSLQGPTMNTEAFF. The CDR3, as DNA: TGCGCCAGCAGCTTGCAGGGGCCAACAATGAACACTGAAGCTTTCTTT.

The count of this clone is one. The chain employs TRBV19 and TRBJ2-3, with 12 bases that match TRBD1. Germline V gene sequence: CDR1 LNHDA, CDR2 SQIVND (reference sequence). The V and J ends lost 3 bases and 0 bases, in that order; junction bases with no gene match: 7. The CDR3 spans 18 residues. The CDR3 DNA reads TGTGCCAGTAGTATCTCCGGGACAGGGGGCATAAGCACAGATACGCAGTATTTT. Its translation: CASSISGTGGISTDTQYF.

This clone showed up just a few times. The chain joins TRBV2 to TRBJ2-7; D call uncertain. CDR1 and CDR2 (germline): SNHLY, FYNNEI. The CDR3 is made up of 11 amino acids. The V end lost 2 bases, the J end lost 3 bases, and 2 bases lay between the germline ends. This chain's CDR3 is CASSEYYEQYF. The CDR3 bases are TGTGCCAGCAGTGAATACTACGAGCAGTACTTC.

The J gene is TRBJ1-6, the V gene TRBV7-6, with 9 bases fitting TRBD1. After removal of 5 bases from V and 7 bases from J, the junction contained 9 bases not matched to a gene. Germline V gene sequence: CDR1 SGHVS, CDR2 FNYEAQ. The CDR3 is 16 residues long. The CDR3 loop reads CASSQIPGQGNSPLHF. The CDR3 bases are TGTGCCAGCAGCCAAATTCCGGGACAGGGCAATTCACCCCTCCACTTT.

For this clone: This CDR3 is also generated by other DNA sequences in the sample. The chain joins TRBV7-2 to TRBJ1-6; the D gene is possibly TRBD1 (6 bases). The CDR3 consists of 14 residues. Trimming left V 5 bases short and J 4 bases short, with 9 bases between. Germline CDR1 SGHTA, CDR2 FQGNSA. CDR3 region: CASSLQGYNSPLHF. The CDR3 nucleotides are TGTGCCAGCAGCCTCCAGGGGTATAATTCACCCCTCCACTTT.

The chain is built from TRBV5-1 and TRBJ2-3; possible D gene TRBD2, 5 bases. Germline CDR1 SGHRS, CDR2 YFSETQ. CDR3 length: 15 amino acids. Trimming stripped 4 bases from V and 2 bases from J, with 14 bases between. The CDR3 DNA sequence: TGCGCCAGCAGCGGAGGAGTAGGTATCACAGATACGCAGTATTTT. Translating gives CASSGGVGITDTQYF. The entire variable domain, with the rest obtained from reference TRBV5-1 and TRBJ2-3, is as follows: KAGVTQTPRYLIKTRGQQVTLSCSPISGHRSVSWYQQTPGQGLQFLFEYFSETQRNKGNFPGRFSGRQFSNSRSEMNVSTLELGDSALYLCASSGGVGITDTQYFGPGTRLTVL.

The chain employs TRBV7-9 and TRBJ2-7, with TRBD2 matching 7 bases. V was clipped by 1 base and J by 3 bases; unmatched bases: 3. This CDR3 has 14 amino acids. Germline CDR1 SEHNR, CDR2 FQNEAQ (reference sequence). The CDR3 DNA reads TGTGCCAGCAGCTTAGAATCTAGCGGCTACGAGCAGTACTTC. Protein product: CASSLESSGYEQYF.

This clone was observed a single time. Written as DNA, the CDR3 is TGTGCCAGCAGCTTACCCATGGGGGGCAATGAGCAGTTCTTC. This sequence encodes CASSLPMGGNEQFF. The chain has TRBV5-6 and TRBJ2-1, with D tentatively TRBD2 (6 bases). V was trimmed by 2 bases and J by 6 bases, leaving 12 bases between them. This CDR3 is 14 amino acids long. CDR1 is SGHDT and CDR2 is YYEEEE in the germline V gene. Using reference TRBV5-6 and TRBJ2-1 for the parts outside the CDR3, the full variable domain is DAGVTQSPTHLIKTRGQQVTLRCSPKSGHDTVSWYQQALGQGPQFIFQYYEEEERQRGNFPDRFSGHQFPNYSSELNVNALLLGDSALYLCASSLPMGGNEQFFGPGTRLTVL.

V usage is TRBV7-9 and J usage is TRBJ2-5, with 11 nucleotides matching TRBD2. The CDR3 loop spans 15 amino acids. In germline, CDR1 is SEHNR, CDR2 FQNEAQ (reference sequence). The ends lost 5 bases at V and 3 bases at J; junction bases unmatched: 5. The CDR3 sequence: CASSQLSGGEETQYF. The CDR3 DNA sequence: TGTGCCAGCAGCCAGCTTAGCGGGGGGGAAGAGACCCAGTACTTC.

This clone was detected only a few times. V is TRBV4-1 and J is TRBJ1-2, with D tentatively TRBD1 (5 bases). Germline V CDR1 and CDR2: MGHRA, YSYEKL. The CDR3 extends over 14 amino acids. Trimming shortened V by 4 bases and J by 6 bases, and 15 bases separated the two germline ends. The CDR3 here is CASSPPRTPNGYTF. In DNA form, the CDR3 reads TGCGCCAGCAGCCCCCCTCGGACACCCAATGGCTACACCTTC.

This chain connects TRBV5-6 to TRBJ1-1, with 9 bases identical to TRBD1. The junction had 4 bases not matched to a gene; V was cut back by 2 bases and J by 5 bases. Germline lookup yields CDR1 SGHDT and CDR2 YYEEEE. The CDR3 extends over 14 amino acids. Written as DNA, the CDR3 is TGTGCCAGCAGCTTAGGGACAGGGAAGACTGAAGCTTTCTTT. Its protein is CASSLGTGKTEAFF. Full variable domain (rest looked up from reference TRBV5-6 and TRBJ1-1): DAGVTQSPTHLIKTRGQQVTLRCSPKSGHDTVSWYQQALGQGPQFIFQYYEEEERQRGNFPDRFSGHQFPNYSSELNVNALLLGDSALYLCASSLGTGKTEAFFGQGTRLTVV.